The clone carrying this T cell receptor beta chain was counted only a few times. Its antigen is unknown. The sample originates from a study of T-cell reconstitution after alpha-beta-depleted transplantation in children. Study-level points and caveats: At one year after transplant, newly produced T cells mostly accounted for T-cell counts and diversity.

V shed 1 base and J 6 bases; nucleotides not matched to a gene: 4. CDR3 length: 15 amino acids. Per the germline V gene, CDR1 is SQVTM and CDR2 is ANQGSEA. Unique molecular identifiers tagged the TCRbeta library. TCRdb recomputed calls from the PCR reads with MiXCR, one row per CDR3 protein. Here the sample spans 530,000 or so distinct CDR3 sequences, 25% to 30% being singletons. The receptor's source is a boy under two years old with Wiskott-Aldrich syndrome, due to receive a stem cell transplant. The chain is built from TRBV29-1 and TRBJ2-1; 12 bases line up with TRBD2. Sequences were derived from PBMCs, sampled before TCRalphabeta/CD19-depleted stem cell transplant. DNA of the CDR3: TGCAGCGTTGAAGCTAGCGGGAGGGCCTTCAATGAGCAGTTCTTC. Protein sequence: CSVEASGRAFNEQFF.